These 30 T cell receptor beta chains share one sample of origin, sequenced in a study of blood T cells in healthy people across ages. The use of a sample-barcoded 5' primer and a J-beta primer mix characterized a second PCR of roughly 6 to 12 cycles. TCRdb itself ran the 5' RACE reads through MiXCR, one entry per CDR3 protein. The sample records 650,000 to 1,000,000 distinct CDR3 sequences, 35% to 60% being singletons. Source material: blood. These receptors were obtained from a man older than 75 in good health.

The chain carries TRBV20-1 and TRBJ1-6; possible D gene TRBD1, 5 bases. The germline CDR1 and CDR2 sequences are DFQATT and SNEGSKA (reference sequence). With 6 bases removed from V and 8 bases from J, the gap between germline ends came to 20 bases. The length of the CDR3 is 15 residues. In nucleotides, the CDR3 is TGCAGTGCCCCCGTTGGGCAGGGCTTAGATTCACCCCTCCACTTT. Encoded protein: CSAPVGQGLDSPLHF.

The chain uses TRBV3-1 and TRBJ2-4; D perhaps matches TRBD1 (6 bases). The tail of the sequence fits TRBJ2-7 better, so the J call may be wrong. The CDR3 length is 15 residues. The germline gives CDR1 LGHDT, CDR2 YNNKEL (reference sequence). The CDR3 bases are TGTGCCAGCAGCCAAGGATTCGCGACAGGATACGAGCAGTACTTC. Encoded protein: CASSQGFATGYEQYF.

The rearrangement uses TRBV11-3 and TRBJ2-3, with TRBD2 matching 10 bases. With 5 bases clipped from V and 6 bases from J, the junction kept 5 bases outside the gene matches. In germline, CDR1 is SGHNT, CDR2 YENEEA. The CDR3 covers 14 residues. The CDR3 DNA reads TGTGCCAGCAGCCCCCTGGGACTAGCGGATACGCAGTATTTT. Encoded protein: CASSPLGLADTQYF.

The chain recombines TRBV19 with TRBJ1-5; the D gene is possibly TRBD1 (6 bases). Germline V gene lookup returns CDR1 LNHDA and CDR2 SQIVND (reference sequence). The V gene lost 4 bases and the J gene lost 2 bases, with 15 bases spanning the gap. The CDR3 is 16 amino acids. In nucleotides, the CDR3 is TGTGCCAGTAGTACCCGGACAGCGGACCGCAATCAGCCCCAGCATTTT. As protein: CASSTRTADRNQPQHF.

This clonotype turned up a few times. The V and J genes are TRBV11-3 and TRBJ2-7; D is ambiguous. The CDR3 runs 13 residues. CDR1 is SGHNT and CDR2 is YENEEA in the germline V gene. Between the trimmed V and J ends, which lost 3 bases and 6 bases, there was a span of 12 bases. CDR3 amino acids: CASSFGRLGEQYF. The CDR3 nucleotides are TGTGCCAGCAGCTTTGGCAGGTTAGGCGAGCAGTACTTC.

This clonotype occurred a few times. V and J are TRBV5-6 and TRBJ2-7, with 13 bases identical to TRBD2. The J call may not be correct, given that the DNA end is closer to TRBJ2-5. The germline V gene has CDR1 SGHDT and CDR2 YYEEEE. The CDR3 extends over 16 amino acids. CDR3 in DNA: TGTGCCAGCAGCTCCGGACTAGCGGGAGCTTTTGAGACCCAGTACTTC. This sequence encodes CASSSGLAGAFETQYF.

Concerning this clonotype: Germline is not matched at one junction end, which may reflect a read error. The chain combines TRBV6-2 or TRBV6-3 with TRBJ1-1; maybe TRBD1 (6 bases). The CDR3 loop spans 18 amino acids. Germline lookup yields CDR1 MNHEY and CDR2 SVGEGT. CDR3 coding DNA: TGTGCCAGCAGTTACACCAATGGCGTCCTCGGAAGGGACACCGAAGCTTTCTTT. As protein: CASSYTNGVLGRDTEAFF.

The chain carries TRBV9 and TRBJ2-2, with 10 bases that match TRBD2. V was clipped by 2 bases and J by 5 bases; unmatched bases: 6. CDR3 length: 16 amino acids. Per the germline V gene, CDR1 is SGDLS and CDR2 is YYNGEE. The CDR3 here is CASSVLAGVETGELFF. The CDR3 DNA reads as TGTGCCAGCAGCGTTCTAGCGGGAGTAGAGACCGGGGAGCTGTTTTTT. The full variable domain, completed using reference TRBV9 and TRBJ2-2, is DSGVTQTPKHLITATGQRVTLRCSPRSGDLSVYWYQQSLDQGLQFLIQYYNGEERAKGNILERFSAQQFPDLHSELNLSSLELGDSALYFCASSVLAGVETGELFFGEGSRLTVL.

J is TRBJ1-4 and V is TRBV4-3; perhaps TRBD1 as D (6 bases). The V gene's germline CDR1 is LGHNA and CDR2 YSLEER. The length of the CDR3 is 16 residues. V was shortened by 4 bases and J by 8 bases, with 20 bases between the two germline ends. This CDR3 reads CASSPSGQSQGEKLFF. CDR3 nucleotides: TGCGCCAGCAGCCCCAGCGGACAGTCTCAAGGGGAAAAACTGTTTTTT.

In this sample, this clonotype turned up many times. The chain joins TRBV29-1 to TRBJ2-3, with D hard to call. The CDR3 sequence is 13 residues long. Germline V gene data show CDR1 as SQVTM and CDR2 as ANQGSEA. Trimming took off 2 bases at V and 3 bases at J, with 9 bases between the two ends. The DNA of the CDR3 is TGCAGCGTTGAAACCGTCGGGACAGATACGCAGTATTTT. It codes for CSVETVGTDTQYF.

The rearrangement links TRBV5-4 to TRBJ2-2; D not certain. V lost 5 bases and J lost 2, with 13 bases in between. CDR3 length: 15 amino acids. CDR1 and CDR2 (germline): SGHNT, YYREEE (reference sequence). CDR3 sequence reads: CASSPDQSNTGELFF. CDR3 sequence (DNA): TGTGCCAGCAGTCCCGATCAGTCAAACACCGGGGAGCTGTTTTTT.

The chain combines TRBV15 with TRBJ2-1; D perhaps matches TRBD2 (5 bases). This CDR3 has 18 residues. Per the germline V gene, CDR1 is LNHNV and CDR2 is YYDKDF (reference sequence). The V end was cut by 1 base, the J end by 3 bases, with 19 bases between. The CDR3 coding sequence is TGTGCCACCAGCAGAGGTGTTTTGTTTGAGGGAATCTACAATGAGCAGTTCTTC. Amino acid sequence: CATSRGVLFEGIYNEQFF.

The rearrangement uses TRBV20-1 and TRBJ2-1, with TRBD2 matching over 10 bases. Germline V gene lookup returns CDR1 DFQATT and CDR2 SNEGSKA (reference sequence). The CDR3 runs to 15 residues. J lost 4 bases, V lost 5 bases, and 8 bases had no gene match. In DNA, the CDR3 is TGCAGTGCTCGAACTAGCGGGAATCGATACAATGAGCAGTTCTTC. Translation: CSARTSGNRYNEQFF.

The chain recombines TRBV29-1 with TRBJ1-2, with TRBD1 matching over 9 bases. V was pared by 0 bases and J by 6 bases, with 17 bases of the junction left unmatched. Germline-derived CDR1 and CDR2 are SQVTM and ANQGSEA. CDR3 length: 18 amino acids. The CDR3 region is CSVEDYRWDRDGSDGYTF. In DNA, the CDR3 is TGCAGCGTTGAAGATTATCGATGGGACAGGGACGGATCTGATGGCTACACCTTC.

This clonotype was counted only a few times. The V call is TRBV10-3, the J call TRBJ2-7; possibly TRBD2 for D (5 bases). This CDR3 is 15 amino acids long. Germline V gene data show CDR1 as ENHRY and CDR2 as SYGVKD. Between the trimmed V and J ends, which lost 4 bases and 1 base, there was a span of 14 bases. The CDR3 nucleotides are TGTGCCATCAGTGTTACGGACCGACTATCCTACGAGCAGTACTTC. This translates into CAISVTDRLSYEQYF.

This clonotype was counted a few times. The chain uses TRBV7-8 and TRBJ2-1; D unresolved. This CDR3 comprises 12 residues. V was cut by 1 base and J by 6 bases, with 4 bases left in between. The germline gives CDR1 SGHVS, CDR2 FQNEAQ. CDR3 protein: CASSLEANEQFF. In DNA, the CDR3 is TGTGCCAGCAGCTTAGAGGCCAATGAGCAGTTCTTC.

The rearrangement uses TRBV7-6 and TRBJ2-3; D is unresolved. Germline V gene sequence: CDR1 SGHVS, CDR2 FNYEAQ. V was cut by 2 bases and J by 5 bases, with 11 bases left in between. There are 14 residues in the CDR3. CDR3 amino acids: CASSLMGSRDTQYF. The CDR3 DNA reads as TGTGCCAGCAGCTTAATGGGCAGCCGAGATACGCAGTATTTT.

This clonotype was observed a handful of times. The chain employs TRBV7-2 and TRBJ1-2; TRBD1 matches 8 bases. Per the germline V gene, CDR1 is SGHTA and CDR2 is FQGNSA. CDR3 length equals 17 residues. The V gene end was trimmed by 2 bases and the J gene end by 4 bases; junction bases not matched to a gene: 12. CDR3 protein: CASSLSPPGGSVYGYTF. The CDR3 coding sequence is TGTGCCAGCAGCTTATCCCCTCCAGGGGGCTCGGTCTATGGCTACACCTTC.

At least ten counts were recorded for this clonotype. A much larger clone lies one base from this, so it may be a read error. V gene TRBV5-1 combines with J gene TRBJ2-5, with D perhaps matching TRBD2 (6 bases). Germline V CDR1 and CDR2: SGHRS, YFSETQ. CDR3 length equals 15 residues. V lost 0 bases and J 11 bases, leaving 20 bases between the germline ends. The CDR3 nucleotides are TGCGCCAGCAGCTTGGGGGCTAGCGTCTGGGATGAGCAGTACTTC. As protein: CASSLGASVWDEQYF.

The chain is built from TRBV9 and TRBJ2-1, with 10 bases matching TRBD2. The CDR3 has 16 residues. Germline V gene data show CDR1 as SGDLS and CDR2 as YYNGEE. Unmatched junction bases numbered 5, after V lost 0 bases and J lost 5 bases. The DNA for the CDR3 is TGTGCCAGCAGCGTAGCGATAGCGGGGGGCAACAATGAGCAGTTCTTC. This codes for CASSVAIAGGNNEQFF.

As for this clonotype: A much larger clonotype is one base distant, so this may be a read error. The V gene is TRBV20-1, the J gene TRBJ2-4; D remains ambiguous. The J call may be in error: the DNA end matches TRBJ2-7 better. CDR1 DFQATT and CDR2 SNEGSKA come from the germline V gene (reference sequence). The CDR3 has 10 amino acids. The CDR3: CSASNHEQYF. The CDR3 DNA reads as TGCAGTGCTAGTAATCACGAGCAGTACTTC.

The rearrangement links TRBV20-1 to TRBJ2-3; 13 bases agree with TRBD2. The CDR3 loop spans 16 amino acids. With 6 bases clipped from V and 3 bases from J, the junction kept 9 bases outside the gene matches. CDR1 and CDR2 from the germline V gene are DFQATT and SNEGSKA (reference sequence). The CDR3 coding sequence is TGCAGTGCACGACTAGCGGGAGGAACAAAAACAGATACGCAGTATTTT. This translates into CSARLAGGTKTDTQYF.

The chain's CDR3 is CASSVGDLPYGYTF. The DNA for the CDR3 is TGTGCCAGCAGCGTAGGCGATTTACCTTATGGCTACACCTTC. This chain joins TRBV9 and TRBJ1-2, with no clear D. The length of the CDR3 is 14 residues. The germline CDR1 and CDR2 sequences are SGDLS and YYNGEE. V lost 0 bases, J lost 5 bases, and 11 bases lay in between. The full variable domain, completed using reference TRBV9 and TRBJ1-2, is DSGVTQTPKHLITATGQRVTLRCSPRSGDLSVYWYQQSLDQGLQFLIQYYNGEERAKGNILERFSAQQFPDLHSELNLSSLELGDSALYFCASSVGDLPYGYTFGSGTRLTVV.

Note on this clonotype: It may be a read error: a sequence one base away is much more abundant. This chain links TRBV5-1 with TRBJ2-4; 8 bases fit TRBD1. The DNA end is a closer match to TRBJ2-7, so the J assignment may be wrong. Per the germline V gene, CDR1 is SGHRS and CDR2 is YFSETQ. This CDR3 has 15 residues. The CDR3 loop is CASSWNDRGLYEQYF. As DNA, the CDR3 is TGCGCCAGCAGCTGGAACGACAGGGGCCTGTACGAGCAGTACTTC.

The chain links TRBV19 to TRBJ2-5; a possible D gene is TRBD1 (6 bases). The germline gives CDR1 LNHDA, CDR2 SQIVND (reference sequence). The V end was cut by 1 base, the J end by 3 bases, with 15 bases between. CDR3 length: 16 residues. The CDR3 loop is CASSIGLEQGEETQYF. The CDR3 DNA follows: TGTGCCAGTAGTATAGGCCTCGAACAGGGAGAAGAGACCCAGTACTTC. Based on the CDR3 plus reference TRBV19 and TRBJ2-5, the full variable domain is DGGITQSPKYLFRKEGQNVTLSCEQNLNHDAMYWYRQDPGQGLRLIYYSQIVNDFQKGDIAEGYSVSREKKESFPLTVTSAQKNPTAFYLCASSIGLEQGEETQYFGPGTRLLVL.

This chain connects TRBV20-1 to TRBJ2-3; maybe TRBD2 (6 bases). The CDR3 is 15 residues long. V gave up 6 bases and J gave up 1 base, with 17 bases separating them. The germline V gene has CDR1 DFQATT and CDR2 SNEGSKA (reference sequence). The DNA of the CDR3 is TGCAGTGCAAGTGGGCGGGACTTAGGCACAGATACGCAGTATTTT. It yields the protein CSASGRDLGTDTQYF.

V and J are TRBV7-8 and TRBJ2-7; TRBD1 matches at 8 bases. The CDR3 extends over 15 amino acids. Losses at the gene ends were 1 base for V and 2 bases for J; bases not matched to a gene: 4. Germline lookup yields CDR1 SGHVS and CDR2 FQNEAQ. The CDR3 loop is CASSLGTGRTYEQYF. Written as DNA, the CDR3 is TGTGCCAGCAGCTTAGGGACAGGGAGGACCTACGAGCAGTACTTC.

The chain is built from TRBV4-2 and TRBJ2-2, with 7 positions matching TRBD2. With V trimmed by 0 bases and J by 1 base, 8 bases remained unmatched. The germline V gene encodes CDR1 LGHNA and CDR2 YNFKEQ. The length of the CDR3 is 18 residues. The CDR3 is CASSQDGFPGGNTGELFF. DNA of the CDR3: TGTGCCAGCAGCCAAGATGGATTCCCGGGGGGGAACACCGGGGAGCTGTTTTTT.

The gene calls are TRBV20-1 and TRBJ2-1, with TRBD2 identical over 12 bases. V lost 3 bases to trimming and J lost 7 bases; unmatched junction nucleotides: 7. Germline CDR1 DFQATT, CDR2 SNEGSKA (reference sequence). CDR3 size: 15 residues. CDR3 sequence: CSASPASGGANEQFF. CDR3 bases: TGCAGTGCTAGCCCGGCTAGCGGGGGGGCAAATGAGCAGTTCTTC.

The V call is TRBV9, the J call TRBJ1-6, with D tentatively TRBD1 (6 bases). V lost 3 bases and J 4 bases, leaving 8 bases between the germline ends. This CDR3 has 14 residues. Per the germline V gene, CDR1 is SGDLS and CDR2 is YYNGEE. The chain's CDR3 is CASSADSYNSPLHF. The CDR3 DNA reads TGTGCCAGCAGCGCGGACAGTTATAATTCACCCCTCCACTTT.